Shown below are 5 T cell receptor beta chains from a single sample sequenced in a study of blood T cell repertoires in COVID-19. Profiled with immunoSEQ multiplex PCR; TCRdb holds only in-frame clones, not every one. The sample has more than 150,000 clones, roughly nine tenths seen once. Material for sequencing was peripheral blood. Every receptor here comes from a man between 65 and 79 years old with active or convalescent COVID-19.

Here the CDR3 reads CAISESAGSSGNTIYF. CDR3 DNA sequence: TGTGCCATCAGTGAGTCGGCCGGGTCCTCTGGAAACACCATATATTTT. The chain recombines TRBV10-3 with TRBJ1-3; D not resolved. CDR3 length: 16 amino acids. V shed 0 bases and J shed 0 bases, with 9 bases lying between them. CDR1 and CDR2 (germline): ENHRY, SYGVKD.

The CDR3 bases are TGTGCCAGCAGCCCGTACAGGGGTGGCGACACTGAAGCTTTCTTT. Residues: CASSPYRGGDTEAFF. The chain links TRBV11-2 to TRBJ1-1; 7 bases are a match to TRBD1. The germline V gene has CDR1 SGHAT and CDR2 FQNNGV. This CDR3 spans 15 amino acids. V shed 5 bases, J shed 3 bases, and the junction held 9 bases outside the gene matches. The whole variable domain, remainder taken from reference TRBV11-2 and TRBJ1-1, is EAGVAQSPRYKIIEKRQSVAFWCNPISGHATLYWYQQILGQGPKLLIQFQNNGVVDDSQLPKDRFSAERLKGVDSTLKIQPAKLEDSAVYLCASSPYRGGDTEAFFGQGTRLTVV.

The chain recombines TRBV2 with TRBJ2-2; D perhaps matches TRBD2 (5 bases). Germline V CDR1 and CDR2: SNHLY, FYNNEI. The CDR3 length is 14 residues. V dropped 6 bases and J dropped 1 base, with 9 bases sitting between them. The chain's CDR3 is CASSAGRNTGELFF. The DNA of the CDR3 is TGTGCCAGCAGCGCGGGCCGGAACACCGGGGAGCTGTTTTTT.

This chain links TRBV29-1 with TRBJ2-5; the match to TRBD2 covers 8 bases. Looked up from germline, CDR1 is SQVTM and CDR2 is ANQGSEA. The CDR3 sequence is 13 residues long. Trimming cost V 8 bases and J 4 bases; bases outside gene matches: 9. For the CDR3, the DNA is TGCAGCACGACGGGGGGGGTAATAGAGACCCAGTACTTC. Its protein product is CSTTGGVIETQYF.

V gene TRBV9 combines with J gene TRBJ2-1, with TRBD1 matching over 10 bases. The trim removed 0 bases at V and 15 bases at J, leaving 3 bases unmatched. CDR3 length: 12 amino acids. Germline assignment: CDR1 SGDLS and CDR2 YYNGEE. The CDR3 region has the DNA TGTGCCAGCAGCGTAGGGACAGGGGGGATGTTCTTC. Residues: CASSVGTGGMFF.